The 16 T cell receptor beta chains below were found in one sample sequenced in a study of T-cell reconstitution after alpha-beta-depleted transplantation in children. Unique molecular identifiers were incorporated when the TCRbeta library was constructed. TCRdb reprocessed the PCR reads via MiXCR and lists one record per CDR3 protein. The sample includes about 420,000 distinct CDR3 sequences, roughly 16% seen only once; the top ten take 29%. Here the sequenced sample was PBMCs, mostly from graft donor cells, taken 360 days after TCRalphabeta/CD19-depleted stem cell transplant. The source is a boy less than two years old who had a stem cell transplant for Wiskott-Aldrich syndrome, so the T cells may come from the graft donor.

This chain links TRBV11-2 with TRBJ2-7; D is perhaps TRBD2 (6 bases). This CDR3 comprises 15 residues. Germline CDR1 is SGHAT and CDR2 is FQNNGV. V lost 6 bases, J lost 2 bases, and 17 bases lay in between. The chain's CDR3 is CASRLAGRNAYEQYF. The CDR3 nucleotides read TGTGCCAGCAGGCTTGCCGGGAGAAACGCCTACGAGCAGTACTTC.

The chain combines TRBV20-1 with TRBJ2-1; no clear D. V was cut by 5 bases and J by 8 bases, with 13 bases left in between. The germline V gene has CDR1 DFQATT and CDR2 SNEGSKA (reference sequence). The length of the CDR3 is 12 residues. CDR3 protein: CSAAELQDEQFF. In nucleotides, the CDR3 is TGCAGTGCTGCGGAGTTGCAGGATGAGCAGTTCTTC.

V is TRBV15 and J is TRBJ1-6, with TRBD1 matching over 9 bases. Germline CDR1 and CDR2: LNHNV and YYDKDF (reference sequence). This CDR3 is built from 15 residues. Unmatched junction bases numbered 7, after V lost 4 bases and J lost 9 bases. The CDR3 loop reads CATSKTGTGSSPLHF. The CDR3 nucleotides are TGTGCCACCAGCAAAACCGGGACAGGGAGTTCACCCCTCCACTTT.

The rearrangement uses TRBV12-3 or TRBV12-4 and TRBJ2-3; possible D gene TRBD2, 6 bases. CDR3 length: 13 residues. Deletions cut 6 bases from V and 7 bases from J, with 14 bases between. The CDR3 is CASSLRLDYTQYF. The CDR3 region has the DNA TGTGCCAGCAGCCTTAGACTAGACTATACGCAGTATTTT.

To note about this clonotype: An end of the junction differs from the germline gene, which may be a read error. This sequence joins TRBV12-3 or TRBV12-4 and TRBJ1-2; a possible D gene is TRBD1 (6 bases). The CDR3 sequence is 12 residues long. The CDR3 DNA follows: TGTGCCAGCAGTTTTACAGGGATATTGCGGTACTTC. The encoded protein is CASSFTGILRYF.

Only a few counts were recorded for this clonotype. The chain is built from TRBV20-1 and TRBJ1-1; D is unresolved. In germline, CDR1 is DFQATT, CDR2 SNEGSKA (reference sequence). The CDR3 extends over 14 amino acids. The germline V and J ends were trimmed by 7 bases and 4 bases, with 19 bases remaining between them. CDR3 sequence: CSVRKRVDITEAFF. CDR3 nucleotides: TGCAGTGTCCGGAAGAGGGTCGATATCACTGAAGCTTTCTTT.

In this sample, this clonotype turned up a few times. This chain joins TRBV5-6 and TRBJ2-1, with no clear D. The CDR3 length is 18 residues. From germline, CDR1 is SGHDT and CDR2 YYEEEE. The V and J ends lost 0 bases and 3 bases respectively, with 19 bases between them. The CDR3 DNA reads as TGTGCCAGCAGCTTGGCCCGTAGTCCGTACCTTTTCTACAATGAGCAGTTCTTC. Translated, it gives CASSLARSPYLFYNEQFF.

This clonotype was picked up a small number of times. V and J are TRBV12-3 or TRBV12-4 and TRBJ2-3; no reliable D call. There are 11 residues in the CDR3. Trimming removed 7 bases at V and 6 bases at J, with 8 bases between. The CDR3 DNA reads as TGTGCCAGCACCCGAGTCGATACGCAGTATTTT. Its translation: CASTRVDTQYF.

V is TRBV5-1 and J is TRBJ2-5, with TRBD1 as a possible D gene (5 bases). Germline CDR1 SGHRS, CDR2 YFSETQ. Deletions cut 7 bases from V and 4 bases from J, with 20 bases between. The CDR3 is made up of 15 amino acids. This CDR3 reads CASAEAGNLGETQYF. The CDR3 DNA follows: TGCGCCAGCGCCGAGGCAGGGAACCTTGGAGAGACCCAGTACTTC.

This clonotype was counted between two and nine times. The CDR3 sequence: CATPDRKNTEAFF. The CDR3 DNA reads TGTGCCACCCCCGACAGAAAGAACACTGAAGCTTTCTTT. This chain connects TRBV24-1 to TRBJ1-1; a possible D gene is TRBD1 (5 bases). Germline lookup yields CDR1 KGHDR and CDR2 SFDVKD. V was trimmed by 9 bases and J by 1 base, leaving 11 bases between them. This CDR3 is 13 amino acids long.

The chain couples TRBV6-2 or TRBV6-3 to TRBJ2-7; TRBD1 agrees at 7 bases. V trimming: 8 bases; J trimming: 3 bases; junction bases outside the gene matches: 4. This CDR3 contains 12 residues. Germline V CDR1 and CDR2: MNHEY, SVGEGT. The CDR3 DNA sequence: TGTGCCAGCGAACAGGGGAACTACGAGCAGTACTTC. Translating gives CASEQGNYEQYF.

The chain links TRBV27 to TRBJ2-7, with TRBD1 matching 8 bases. Trimming took 4 bases from V and 2 from J; bases not matched to a gene: 10. Germline V lookup: CDR1 MNHEY, CDR2 SMNVEV (reference sequence). This CDR3 comprises 16 residues. The CDR3 spells CASSSKTGTGPYEQYF. The CDR3 DNA is TGTGCCAGCAGTTCCAAGACCGGGACAGGCCCCTACGAGCAGTACTTC.

The sample holds a few counts of this clonotype. CDR3 sequence: CASSPLSPYNEQFF. The CDR3 DNA is TGTGCCAGCAGCCCCCTGAGCCCGTACAATGAGCAGTTCTTC. The V and J genes are TRBV7-9 and TRBJ2-1; D unresolved. The germline gives CDR1 SEHNR, CDR2 FQNEAQ (reference sequence). The CDR3 length is 14 residues. V lost 5 bases and J 4 bases, leaving 12 bases between the germline ends. The complete variable domain, with remaining parts taken from reference TRBV7-9 and TRBJ2-1, reads DTGVSQNPRHKITKRGQNVTFRCDPISEHNRLYWYRQTLGQGPEFLTYFQNEAQLEKSRLLSDRFSAERPKGSFSTLEIQRTEQGDSAMYLCASSPLSPYNEQFFGPGTRLTVL.

J is TRBJ1-3 and V is TRBV20-1, with a weak D call TRBD1 (6 bases). Deletions cut 4 bases from V and 2 bases from J, with 12 bases between. CDR1 DFQATT and CDR2 SNEGSKA come from the germline V gene (reference sequence). The CDR3 length is 14 residues. The CDR3 protein is CSATVGGPGNTIYF. CDR3 in DNA: TGCAGTGCTACAGTGGGGGGCCCTGGAAACACCATATATTTT.

V and J are TRBV25-1 and TRBJ2-7; perhaps TRBD2 as D (6 bases). Looked up from germline, CDR1 is MGHDK and CDR2 is SYGVNS. The CDR3 covers 15 residues. V was trimmed by 2 bases and J by 2 bases, leaving 13 bases between them. CDR3: CASSETGGETYEQYF. CDR3 coding DNA: TGTGCCAGCAGTGAAACGGGCGGGGAAACCTACGAGCAGTACTTC.

This clonotype was detected only a few times. The chain carries TRBV11-3 and TRBJ1-4; no definite D call. V lost 0 bases and J 1 base, leaving 6 bases between the germline ends. The CDR3 covers 15 residues. Looked up from germline, CDR1 is SGHNT and CDR2 is YENEEA. The CDR3 sequence is CASSLEGGTNEKLFF. In DNA, the CDR3 is TGTGCCAGCAGCTTAGAGGGTGGAACTAATGAAAAACTGTTTTTT. Using reference TRBV11-3 and TRBJ1-4 for the parts outside the CDR3, the full variable domain is EAGVVQSPRYKIIEKKQPVAFWCNPISGHNTLYWYLQNLGQGPELLIRYENEEAVDDSQLPKDRFSAERLKGVDSTLKIQPAELGDSAVYLCASSLEGGTNEKLFFGSGTQLSVL.